Listed here is a single TCR beta chain. This receptor's antigen is unknown. No base quality information exists; no much larger clone differs at one position. The data were obtained in a study of cytomegalovirus exposure and HLA in healthy donors (dated by TCRdb to the late 2010s). Background on the whole study: According to an earlier analysis of several hundred of the donors, about 179 million T cells yielded roughly 110 million unique TCR beta sequences and 276 Gb of sequence data. An early release covering 550 to 700 HLA-typed donors comprised approximately 300 gigabases of sequencing data and around 86 million unique TCR sequences. In a later analysis, previously published TCR beta repertoires from several hundred donors were re-analyzed and high-resolution HLA genotyping was added so that TCR occurrence patterns could be studied. Donor age, sex, ethnicity and CMV serostatus were compiled alongside the repertoire data. HLA typing covered class I and class II loci at four-digit resolution. A separate validation cohort of 90 to 150 different subjects was used in addition to the approximately 670-subject first cohort. Genome-wide SNP genotypes for about 65% of the roughly 670 donors were used in a later genetic analysis, which treated that subset as a discovery cohort. Of the roughly 400 genotyped donors, about 80% fell in the genetic ancestry cluster associated with self-reported Caucasian donors. The study aimed to test whether signatures of past pathogen exposure could be identified by cataloging public T cell receptors. On average, around 240,000 unique TCR beta nucleotide sequences were sequenced per donor among several hundred genotyped donors of the cohort, with roughly a sixth of those sequences being non-productive. The number of typed donors differed by locus: roughly 629-640 for A, B, C, DRB1 and DQB1; 500 to 550 for DQA1; 606 for DPA1; and about 450 for DPB1. To predict cytomegalovirus infection status, the study brought together high-throughput TCR immunosequencing, statistical association of individual TCRs with disease status, and machine learning. All discovery cohort repertoires had been generated using a single sequencing platform. Because of strong linkage in the cohort, four to six DR-DQ haplotypes were treated as single units for association and clustering. The T cell repertoires of 666 subjects were profiled by immunosequencing and related to cytomegalovirus serostatus. An earlier analysis of several hundred of the donors used high-throughput TCR beta sequencing to judge whether each TCR beta V gene segment behaved as functional or pseudogenic. Rather than drawing on any new phenotypic data, the later analysis identified candidate immune exposures from TCR beta sequences and the way those sequences occurred across donors. The full study reports these points: The only immune exposure information available for the cohort was CMV serostatus. Specific HLA alleles were associated with 16,951 TCR beta sequences at a false discovery rate of 0.05 in a later analysis. In both the original and validation cohorts, the classifier was reported to diagnose cytomegalovirus status with high specificity and sensitivity. Because counts were too low, seventeen rarely observed V segments, including chromosome 9 orphons, were excluded from the earlier analysis of 500 to 700 of the donors. A further reported finding was that TCR beta sequences accurately predicted the HLA-A and HLA-B alleles for most subjects in the first cohort. The study listed 164 TCR beta chains as associated with cytomegalovirus. In vitro tests confirmed that a few of the cytomegalovirus-associated TCR beta chains recognize cytomegalovirus antigens. Presence/absence analyses assumed roughly uniform sequencing depth across donors, an assumption that may not hold. In a later analysis, TCR association rates were found to vary across HLA loci, with the most associated TCRs seen for DRB1 alleles and the fewest for HLA-C alleles. In a later genetic analysis, fewer N-insertions in productive TCRs were reported among donors in an Asian-associated ancestry cluster than the roughly 640-donor mean. Assigning TCR associations to individual alleles was difficult when HLA alleles, especially DR and DQ, strongly co-occurred. In a later analysis, HLA-associated TCR beta chains showed more clonal expansion and lower generation probabilities than non-associated chains that were equally common. A later analysis reported that several top co-occurrence clusters appeared linked to parvovirus B19, influenza, CMV and Epstein-Barr virus. Most TCR sequences were observed very rarely across donors, whereas some public TCRs were present in many individuals. In this cohort, only TCR beta chains were sequenced, and detectable features were limited by the absence of alpha or paired-chain data. The 87-base-pair reads could not distinguish some IMGT-functional V segments, including TRBV6-2 and TRBV6-3, so those segments were excluded. HLA typing was unavailable for some donors at each locus, so association tests used only the typed subset. According to the authors, the approach could potentially be generalized to other disease states and immunological phenotypes. Correlated functional status among segregating V segments might be attributable to linkage disequilibrium, but an unknown experimental factor could not be ruled out. A cluster of highly shared sequence variants was judged likely to represent a technical artifact of the sequencing pipeline. In a later analysis, most CMV-associated TCR beta chains were found to appear HLA-restricted, with HLA associations seemingly driven largely by CMV exposure. An earlier analysis of some 560 of the donors showed that most TCR beta V segments appeared in productive rearrangements either about 87% or about 30% of the time, which broadly matched IMGT annotations. A later genetic analysis associated a missense DCLRE1C variant with V-gene and J-gene trimming of TCR beta chains, and an independent cohort replicated the association.

The junction shows trimming of 0 bases on V and 8 bases on J, plus 11 bases between the germline ends. The CDR3 runs 13 residues from the cysteine to the phenylalanine. Only the CDR3 DNA stays, 39 bases, in frame from base 1. As encoded in the germline V gene, CDR1 is SGHDT while CDR2 is YYEEEE. The cohort was made up of 500 to 800 healthy bone marrow donors. All cohort members were sampled while nominally healthy, although unrecorded immune exposures were likely present. The donor was CMV seropositive and was included in the group of some 290 seropositive cohort members. Each donor provided a peripheral blood sample, and peripheral blood mononuclear cells were used for TCR beta sequencing. Genomic DNA extraction from the blood cell samples was performed with the Qiagen DNeasy Blood Extraction Kit. The library was obtained by the immunoSEQ multiplex PCR assay. A mixture of 60 forward primers for TCR Vbeta segments and 13 reverse primers for TCR Jbeta segments was used in the multiplex PCR. The CDR3 region of rearranged TCR beta genes was amplified from genomic DNA with a multiplex PCR assay. The amplified TCR beta libraries were sequenced on the Illumina HiSeq System as 87-base-pair reads. On the study's bioinformatics: A later analysis tallied around 87 million unique TCR beta chains across the 600 to 700 repertoires, and some 12 million of those chains were shared by two or more donors. Raw reads were error-corrected and collapsed into unique sequences with a nearest-neighbor algorithm that merged closely related sequences to remove PCR and sequencing errors. CDR3 sequences were aligned to IMGT reference sequences to assign V, D and J gene segments. For a sequence to be retained, at least a six-nucleotide match to both a V gene segment and a J gene segment was required. Rearrangements were classified as productive when the CDR3 lacked stop codons and remained in frame with V and J, and all other rearrangements were classified as non-productive. Following IMGT convention, CDR3 was defined as the stretch from the second conserved V-encoded cysteine to the conserved J-encoded phenylalanine. The earlier analysis of 587 of the donors excluded any sequence lacking an unambiguous match to a single V gene segment. An earlier analysis of fewer than 750 of the donors called V segments functional above 56.7% productive rearrangements and segregating when the between-donor standard deviation exceeded 5%. A statistical classification framework was built for diagnosing cytomegalovirus status from the catalog of TCR beta chain sequences. V and J gene assignment, in a later analysis, came from comparing TCR nucleotide sequences with IMGT/GENE-DB human TR gene sequences. The TCRdist pipeline was used in a later analysis to assign CDR3 sequences and most-parsimonious VDJ recombination scenarios. In a later analysis, each TCR beta chain was defined by its CDR3 amino acid sequence together with its V-gene family, and reads without a unique V-gene family were excluded. A later analysis removed 500 to 600 highly shared, low-generation-probability nucleotide sequences to deal with suspected cross-contamination and a sequencing artifact. For each public chain, a later analysis derived a clonal expansion index from normalized ranks of inferred template counts within each repertoire. In a later analysis, generation probabilities were computed with a VDJ recombination model fitted to out-of-frame rearrangements, and the resulting probabilities were checked against IGoR. In a later analysis, TCR-TCR, TCR-HLA and TCR-CMV co-occurrence was scored with hypergeometric tests, and a repertoire-size bias correction was applied to TCR pairs. A later analysis estimated false discovery rates by permuting HLA or CMV assignments 20 times. In a later analysis, co-occurring TCRs were grouped using DBSCAN, with TCRdist sequence similarity added in when clustering inside HLA-allele-positive subsets. Repertoires with fewer than 30,000 or more than 120,000 public chains were left out of co-occurrence clustering, as were five repertoires with anomalous nucleotide sharing. The source is immuneACCESS, and TCRdb retained only in-frame sequences with V and J called. Part of the clones is not carried over; for the studies checked, unresolved V genes explain less than half of this, and the remainder is unexplained. The D gene and trimming were derived from the DNA, and the V and J assignments and clone size from that table. The sample table contains around 130,000 clones; only one count was recorded for approximately 70% of them. The ten top clones hold about 2.4% of the sample.

The chain is made from TRBV5-6 and TRBJ1-2; the D gene assignment is ambiguous. Source material: PBMCs. This TCR was recovered from a woman in her sixties in good health and CMV-seropositive. The CDR3 reads as follows: CASSLVSARGYTF. The nucleotides read TGTGCCAGCAGCTTGGTCAGTGCTCGAGGCTACACCTTC. Extended through the reference TRBV5-6 and TRBJ1-2 proteins, this CDR3 yields the full variable domain: DAGVTQSPTHLIKTRGQQVTLRCSPKSGHDTVSWYQQALGQGPQFIFQYYEEEERQRGNFPDRFSGHQFPNYSSELNVNALLLGDSALYLCASSLVSARGYTFGSGTRLTVV.